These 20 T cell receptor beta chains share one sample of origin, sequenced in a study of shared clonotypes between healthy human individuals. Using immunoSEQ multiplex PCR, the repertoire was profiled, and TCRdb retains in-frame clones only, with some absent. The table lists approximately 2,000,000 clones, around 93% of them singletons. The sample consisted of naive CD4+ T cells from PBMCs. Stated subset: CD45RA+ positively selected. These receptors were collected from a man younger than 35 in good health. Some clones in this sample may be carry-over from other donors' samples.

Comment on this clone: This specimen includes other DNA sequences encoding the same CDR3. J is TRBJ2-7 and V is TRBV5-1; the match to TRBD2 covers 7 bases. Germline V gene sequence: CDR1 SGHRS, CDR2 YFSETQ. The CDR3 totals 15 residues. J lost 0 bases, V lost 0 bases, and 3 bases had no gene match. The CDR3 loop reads CASSLGEGYSYEQYF. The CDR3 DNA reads TGCGCCAGCAGCTTGGGGGAGGGGTACTCCTACGAGCAGTACTTC.

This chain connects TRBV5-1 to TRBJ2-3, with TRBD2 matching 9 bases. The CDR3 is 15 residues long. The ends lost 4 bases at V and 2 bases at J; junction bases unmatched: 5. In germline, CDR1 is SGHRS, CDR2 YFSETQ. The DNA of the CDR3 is TGCGCCAGCAGCGGTACTAGCGGGTTCACAGATACGCAGTATTTT. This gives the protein CASSGTSGFTDTQYF.

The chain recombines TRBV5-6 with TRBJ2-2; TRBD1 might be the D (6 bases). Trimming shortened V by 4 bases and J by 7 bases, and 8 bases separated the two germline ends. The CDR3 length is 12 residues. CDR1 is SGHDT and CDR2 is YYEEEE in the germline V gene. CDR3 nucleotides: TGTGCCAGCAGCCGCAGGGGCGGGGAGCTGTTTTTT. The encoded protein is CASSRRGGELFF.

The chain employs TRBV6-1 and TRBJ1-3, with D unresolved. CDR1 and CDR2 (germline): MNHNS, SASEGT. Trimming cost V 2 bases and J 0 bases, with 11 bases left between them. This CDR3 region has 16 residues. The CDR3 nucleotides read TGTGCCAGCAGTGAAAGTGGCAGCTACTCTGGAAACACCATATATTTT. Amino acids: CASSESGSYSGNTIYF.

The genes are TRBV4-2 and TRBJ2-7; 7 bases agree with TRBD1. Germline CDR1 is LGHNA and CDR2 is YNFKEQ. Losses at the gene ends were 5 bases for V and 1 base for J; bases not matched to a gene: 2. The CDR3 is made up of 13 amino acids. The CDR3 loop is CASSLTGSYEQYF. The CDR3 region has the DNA TGTGCCAGCAGCTTGACAGGGTCCTACGAGCAGTACTTC.

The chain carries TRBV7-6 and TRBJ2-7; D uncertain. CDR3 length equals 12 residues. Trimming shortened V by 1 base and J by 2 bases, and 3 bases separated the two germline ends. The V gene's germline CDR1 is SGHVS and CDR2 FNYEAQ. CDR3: CASSLVPYEQYF. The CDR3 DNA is TGTGCCAGCAGCTTAGTCCCCTACGAGCAGTACTTC.

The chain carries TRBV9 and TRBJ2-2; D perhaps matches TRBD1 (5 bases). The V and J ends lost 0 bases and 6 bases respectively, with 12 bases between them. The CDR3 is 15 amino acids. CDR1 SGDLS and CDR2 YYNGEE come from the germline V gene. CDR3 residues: CASSVEQVLAGELFF. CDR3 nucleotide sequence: TGTGCCAGCAGCGTAGAACAGGTTCTTGCCGGGGAGCTGTTTTTT.

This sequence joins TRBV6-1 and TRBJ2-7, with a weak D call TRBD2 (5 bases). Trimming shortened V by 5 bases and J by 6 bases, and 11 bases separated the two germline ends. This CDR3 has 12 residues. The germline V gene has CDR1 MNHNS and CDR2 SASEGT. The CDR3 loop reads CASSSLGLEQYF. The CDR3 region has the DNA TGTGCCAGCAGTTCCCTCGGACTCGAGCAGTACTTC.

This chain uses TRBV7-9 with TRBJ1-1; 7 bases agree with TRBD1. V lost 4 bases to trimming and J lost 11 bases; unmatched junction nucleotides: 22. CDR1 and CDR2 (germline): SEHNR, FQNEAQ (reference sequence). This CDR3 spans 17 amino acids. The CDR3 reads CASSSLPFLGQFEPAFF. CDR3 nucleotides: TGTGCCAGCAGCTCCCTGCCCTTCCTGGGACAGTTTGAGCCGGCTTTCTTT.

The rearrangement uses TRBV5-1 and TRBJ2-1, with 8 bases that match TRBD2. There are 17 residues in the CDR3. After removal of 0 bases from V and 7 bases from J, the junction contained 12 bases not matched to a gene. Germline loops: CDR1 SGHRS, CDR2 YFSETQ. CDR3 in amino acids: CASSLDTGAGGINEQFF. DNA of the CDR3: TGCGCCAGCAGCTTGGATACCGGGGCGGGAGGTATTAATGAGCAGTTCTTC.

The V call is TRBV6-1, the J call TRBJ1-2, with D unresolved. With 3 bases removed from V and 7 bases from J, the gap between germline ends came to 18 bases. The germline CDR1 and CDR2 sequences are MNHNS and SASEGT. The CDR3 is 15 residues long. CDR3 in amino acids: CASSEVWSPGFGYTF. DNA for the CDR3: TGTGCCAGCAGTGAGGTGTGGTCCCCGGGTTTTGGCTACACCTTC.

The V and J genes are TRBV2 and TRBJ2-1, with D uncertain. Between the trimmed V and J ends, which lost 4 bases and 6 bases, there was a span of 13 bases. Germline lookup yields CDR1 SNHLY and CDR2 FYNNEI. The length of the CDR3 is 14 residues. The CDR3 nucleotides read TGTGCCAGCAGTGTGGGCCCCTCTGGCAATGAGCAGTTCTTC. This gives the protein CASSVGPSGNEQFF.

CDR3 sequence reads: CASSLPGPRRDEQYF. The CDR3 DNA is TGTGCCAGCAGTCTGCCGGGACCCCGTAGGGACGAGCAGTACTTC. This rearrangement joins TRBV28 to TRBJ2-7; D may be TRBD1 or TRBD2 (5 bases each). This CDR3 spans 15 amino acids. V was trimmed by 5 bases and J by 5 bases, leaving 19 bases between them. Germline V lookup: CDR1 MDHEN, CDR2 SYDVKM.

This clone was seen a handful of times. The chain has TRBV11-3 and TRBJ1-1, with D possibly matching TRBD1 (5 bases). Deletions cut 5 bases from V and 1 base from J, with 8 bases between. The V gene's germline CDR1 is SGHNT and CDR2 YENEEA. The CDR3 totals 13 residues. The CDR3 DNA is TGTGCCAGCAGCGCCACAGGGAACACTGAAGCTTTCTTT. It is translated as CASSATGNTEAFF.

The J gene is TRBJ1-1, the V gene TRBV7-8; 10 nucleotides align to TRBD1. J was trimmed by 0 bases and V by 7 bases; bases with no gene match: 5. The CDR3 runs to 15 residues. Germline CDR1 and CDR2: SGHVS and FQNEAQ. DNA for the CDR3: TGTGCCAGCACAAGGGGACAGGGGATGAACACTGAAGCTTTCTTT. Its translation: CASTRGQGMNTEAFF.

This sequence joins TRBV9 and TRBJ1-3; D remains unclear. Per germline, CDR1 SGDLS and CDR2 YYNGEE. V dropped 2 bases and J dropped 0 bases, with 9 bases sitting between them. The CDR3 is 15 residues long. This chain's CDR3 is CASSVGLSSGNTIYF. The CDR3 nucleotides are TGTGCCAGCAGCGTTGGACTCAGCTCTGGAAACACCATATATTTT.

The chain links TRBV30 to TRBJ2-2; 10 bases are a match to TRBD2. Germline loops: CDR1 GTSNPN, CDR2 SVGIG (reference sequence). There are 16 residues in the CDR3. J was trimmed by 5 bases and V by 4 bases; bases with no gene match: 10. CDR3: CAWTVRASGRTGELFF. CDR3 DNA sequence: TGTGCCTGGACCGTACGTGCTAGCGGGAGAACCGGGGAGCTGTTTTTT. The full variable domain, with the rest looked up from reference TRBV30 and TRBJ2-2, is SQTIHQWPATLVQPVGSPLSLECTVEGTSNPNLYWYRQAAGRGLQLLFYSVGIGQISSEVPQNLSASRPQDRQFILSSKKLLLSDSGFYLCAWTVRASGRTGELFFGEGSRLTVL.

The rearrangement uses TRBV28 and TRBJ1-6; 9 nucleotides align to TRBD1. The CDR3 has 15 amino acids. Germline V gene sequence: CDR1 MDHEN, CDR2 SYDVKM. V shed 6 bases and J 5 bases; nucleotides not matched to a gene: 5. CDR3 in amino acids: CASRTGQGNNSPLHF. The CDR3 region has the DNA TGTGCCAGCAGGACCGGACAGGGGAATAATTCACCCCTCCACTTT.

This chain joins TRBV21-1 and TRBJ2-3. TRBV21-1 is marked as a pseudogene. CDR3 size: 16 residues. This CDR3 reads CASTPDPTLLTDTQYF. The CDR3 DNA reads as TGTGCCAGCACCCCGGACCCAACCCTTCTCACAGATACGCAGTATTTT.

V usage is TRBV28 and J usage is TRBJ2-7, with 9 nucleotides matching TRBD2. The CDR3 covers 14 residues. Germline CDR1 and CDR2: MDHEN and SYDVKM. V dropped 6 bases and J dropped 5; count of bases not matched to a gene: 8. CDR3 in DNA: TGTGCCAGCAGGGCGGGACTAGCAAGGGACGAGCAGTACTTC. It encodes CASRAGLARDEQYF.